The 31 T cell receptor beta chains below were found in one sample sequenced in a study of blood T cell repertoires in COVID-19. Only in-frame clones appear in the TCRdb table, and some are missing; sequencing was by immunoSEQ multiplex PCR. The sample holds about 370,000 clones; 80% to 90% are singletons and the top ten take roughly 0.99%. Input material: PBMCs or T cells enriched from blood (not recorded which). Every receptor here comes from a man between 18 and 35 years old who had recovered from COVID-19.

This clone was found once. The chain couples TRBV4-1 to TRBJ1-1, with D hard to call. CDR1 MGHRA and CDR2 YSYEKL come from the germline V gene. Between the trimmed V and J ends, which lost 3 bases and 3 bases, there was a span of 11 bases. There are 14 residues in the CDR3. In DNA, the CDR3 is TGCGCCAGCAGCCACATTGTGCCGGACACTGAAGCTTTCTTT. It is translated as CASSHIVPDTEAFF.

J is TRBJ1-1 and V is TRBV19; the D is unclear. Trimming stripped 2 bases from V and 1 base from J, with 11 bases between. Germline V gene sequence: CDR1 LNHDA, CDR2 SQIVND (reference sequence). There are 15 residues in the CDR3. CDR3 region: CASSIQVGGNTEAFF. The CDR3 bases are TGTGCCAGTAGTATACAGGTCGGAGGGAACACTGAAGCTTTCTTT.

The chain links TRBV15 to TRBJ1-5; 7 nucleotides align to TRBD1. Germline V gene sequence: CDR1 LNHNV, CDR2 YYDKDF (reference sequence). The junction had 5 bases not matched to a gene; V was cut back by 3 bases and J by 0 bases. The CDR3 contains 16 residues. In DNA form, the CDR3 reads TGTGCCACCAGCAGTCTCCAGGGGGTTAGCAATCAGCCCCAGCATTTT. Translated: CATSSLQGVSNQPQHF.

This chain joins TRBV19 and TRBJ1-5, with D possibly matching TRBD1 (5 bases). Looked up from germline, CDR1 is LNHDA and CDR2 is SQIVND (reference sequence). There are 14 residues in the CDR3. V lost 3 bases, J lost 7 bases, and 13 bases lay in between. DNA for the CDR3: TGTGCCAGTAGTATCCAGTATGACAGACAGCCCCAGCATTTT. This gives the protein CASSIQYDRQPQHF.

The chain carries TRBV10-3 and TRBJ2-3, with D unclear. This CDR3 is 14 amino acids long. Trimming stripped 7 bases from V and 1 base from J, with 12 bases between. Germline lookup yields CDR1 ENHRY and CDR2 SYGVKD. The CDR3 DNA follows: TGTGCCATCAATAAAGGCGGAGGCACAGATACGCAGTATTTT. Translated, it gives CAINKGGGTDTQYF.

The gene calls are TRBV5-5 and TRBJ2-3; 7 bases match TRBD2. Trimming took 4 bases from V and 3 from J; bases not matched to a gene: 14. The CDR3 totals 17 residues. Germline lookup yields CDR1 SGHKS and CDR2 YYEKEE (reference sequence). The CDR3 DNA sequence: TGTGCCAGCAGCCTTGACTTCGGAGGGAGGGCGACAGATACGCAGTATTTT. This encodes CASSLDFGGRATDTQYF. The full variable domain, in which reference TRBV5-5 and TRBJ2-3 provide the parts outside the CDR3, is DAGVTQSPTHLIKTRGQQVTLRCSPISGHKSVSWYQQVLGQGPQFIFQYYEKEERGRGNFPDRFSARQFPNYSSELNVNALLLGDSALYLCASSLDFGGRATDTQYFGPGTRLTVL.

The rearrangement joins TRBV9 to TRBJ1-4, with a possible D match to TRBD1 (6 bases). The CDR3 has 15 amino acids. Trimming removed 0 bases from V and 8 bases from J, with 14 bases in between. CDR1 is SGDLS and CDR2 is YYNGEE in the germline V gene. The DNA of the CDR3 is TGTGCCAGCAGCGTAGCCCCACAGGGATGGGAAAAACTGTTTTTT. This translates into CASSVAPQGWEKLFF.

Details on this clone: Other DNA sequences in the sample encode the same CDR3. The chain uses TRBV7-9 and TRBJ2-5; D is unresolved. Germline V gives CDR1 SEHNR, CDR2 FQNEAQ (reference sequence). The CDR3 has 12 amino acids. The ends were cut back, 1 base at V and 5 bases at J, with 5 bases in the middle. CDR3 DNA: TGTGCCAGCAGCTTAGTGAGTGAGACCCAGTACTTC. This codes for CASSLVSETQYF.

The chain recombines TRBV7-9 with TRBJ1-1; D call uncertain. Trimming took off 5 bases at V and 3 bases at J, with 16 bases between the two ends. The CDR3 loop spans 15 amino acids. From germline, CDR1 is SEHNR and CDR2 FQNEAQ (reference sequence). This chain's CDR3 is CASSRGSGPYTEAFF. For the CDR3, the DNA is TGTGCCAGCAGCCGTGGTTCCGGTCCCTACACTGAAGCTTTCTTT.

The genes are TRBV6-5 and TRBJ1-2; D unresolved. CDR1 and CDR2 (germline): MNHEY, SVGAGI. This CDR3 contains 12 residues. The V gene lost 4 bases and the J gene lost 8 bases, with 11 bases spanning the gap. CDR3 protein: CASSSGVRGYTF. The CDR3 DNA reads as TGTGCCAGCAGTTCGGGAGTGAGGGGCTACACCTTC.

The chain recombines TRBV5-6 with TRBJ1-1; D is unclear. Between the trimmed V and J ends, which lost 2 bases and 0 bases, there was a span of 14 bases. The CDR3 extends over 16 amino acids. Germline CDR1 SGHDT, CDR2 YYEEEE. The CDR3 sequence is CASSLSLPPMNTEAFF. CDR3 bases: TGTGCCAGCAGCTTATCCCTCCCACCTATGAACACTGAAGCTTTCTTT.

The J gene is TRBJ1-6, the V gene TRBV27; no firm D call. From germline, CDR1 is MNHEY and CDR2 SMNVEV (reference sequence). V was shortened by 3 bases and J by 7 bases, with 10 bases between the two germline ends. The CDR3 spans 14 residues. The CDR3 sequence is CASSFYAENSPLHF. CDR3 sequence (DNA): TGTGCCAGCAGTTTCTACGCCGAGAATTCACCCCTCCACTTT.

The rearrangement uses TRBV13 and TRBJ1-5; a possible D gene is TRBD1 (6 bases). The CDR3 spans 12 residues. CDR1 and CDR2 (germline): PRHDT, FYEKMQ (reference sequence). The V end was cut by 5 bases, the J end by 6 bases, with 8 bases between. The CDR3 here is CASSQTGQPQHF. The CDR3 bases are TGTGCCAGCAGCCAGACAGGTCAGCCCCAGCATTTT.

The chain joins TRBV7-6 to TRBJ2-2, with D uncertain. Germline lookup yields CDR1 SGHVS and CDR2 FNYEAQ. This CDR3 region has 14 residues. V was clipped by 5 bases and J by 4 bases, with 11 bases between them. The DNA for the CDR3 is TGTGCCAGCAGCACCCTTCGCGGCACCGGGGAGCTGTTTTTT. It encodes CASSTLRGTGELFF.

This chain links TRBV11-3 with TRBJ2-1; the match to TRBD1 covers 7 bases. The CDR3 loop spans 13 amino acids. V gave up 5 bases and J gave up 8 bases; unmatched junction bases: 6. The germline CDR1 and CDR2 sequences are SGHNT and YENEEA. CDR3 region: CASSLLDRDEQFF. CDR3 DNA sequence: TGTGCCAGCAGCCTCCTCGACAGGGATGAGCAGTTCTTC.

This chain uses TRBV25-1 with TRBJ2-2; TRBD1 is a possible D gene (6 bases). This CDR3 has 14 amino acids. Trimming took 7 bases from V and 5 from J, leaving 14 bases between them. Germline CDR1 is MGHDK and CDR2 is SYGVNS. CDR3 DNA: TGTGCCAGCATGCTGGGGGCGAGGACCGGGGAGCTGTTTTTT. As protein: CASMLGARTGELFF.

The V and J genes are TRBV19 and TRBJ1-5, with TRBD1 as a possible D gene (5 bases). CDR3 length: 15 residues. The V and J ends lost 5 bases and 0 bases respectively, with 11 bases between them. In germline, CDR1 is LNHDA, CDR2 SQIVND (reference sequence). DNA of the CDR3: TGTGCCAGTAGTGACGACAGAAATAGCAATCAGCCCCAGCATTTT. This encodes CASSDDRNSNQPQHF.

The CDR3, as DNA: TGTGCCAGCAGTCCCACCCAGGGTGGGGGAAACACCATATATTTT. Translating it yields CASSPTQGGGNTIYF. The chain couples TRBV2 to TRBJ1-3, with D possibly TRBD1 on 5 matching bases. The germline V gene encodes CDR1 SNHLY and CDR2 FYNNEI. CDR3 size: 15 residues. The V end lost 5 bases, the J end lost 4 bases, and 15 bases lay between the germline ends. Full variable domain (rest looked up from reference TRBV2 and TRBJ1-3): EPEVTQTPSHQVTQMGQEVILRCVPISNHLYFYWYRQILGQKVEFLVSFYNNEISEKSEIFDDQFSVERPDGSNFTLKIRSTKLEDSAMYFCASSPTQGGGNTIYFGEGSWLTVV.

This clone was counted a few times. The chain is built from TRBV18 and TRBJ2-7; TRBD1 is a possible D gene (6 bases). Trimming left V 2 bases short and J 7 bases short, with 9 bases between. In germline, CDR1 is KGHSH, CDR2 LQKENI. The CDR3 has 12 residues. CDR3 region: CASSPNREEQYF. The CDR3 DNA sequence: TGTGCCAGCTCACCAAACAGGGAAGAGCAGTACTTC.

V gene TRBV7-9 combines with J gene TRBJ2-7, with 8 bases lining up with TRBD1. This CDR3 has 14 residues. Germline-derived CDR1 and CDR2 are SEHNR and FQNEAQ (reference sequence). V lost 3 bases, J lost 4 bases, and 5 bases stayed unmatched. In nucleotides, the CDR3 is TGTGCCAGCAGCTTGGGCAGGGGGCGTTACGAGCAGTACTTC. This codes for CASSLGRGRYEQYF.

The chain is built from TRBV6-5 and TRBJ2-1; TRBD2 agrees at 8 bases. V lost 6 bases, J lost 7 bases, and 11 bases stayed unmatched. The CDR3 is made up of 15 amino acids. In germline, CDR1 is MNHEY, CDR2 SVGAGI. CDR3 bases: TGTGCCAGCAGGACTAGCGAGCCCCCCTTGAATGAGCAGTTCTTC. Its protein product is CASRTSEPPLNEQFF.

The chain joins TRBV9 to TRBJ2-2, with 8 bases matching TRBD2. Looked up from germline, CDR1 is SGDLS and CDR2 is YYNGEE. V was clipped by 4 bases and J by 0 bases; unmatched bases: 11. The CDR3 loop spans 18 amino acids. The CDR3 DNA reads as TGTGCCAGCAGCCCAAACTCGGGGGGGGCCGCGAACACCGGGGAGCTGTTTTTT. It encodes CASSPNSGGAANTGELFF.

V gene TRBV18 combines with J gene TRBJ1-5; no clear D gene. The V and J ends lost 2 bases and 4 bases respectively, with 15 bases between them. From germline, CDR1 is KGHSH and CDR2 LQKENI. This CDR3 is 16 amino acids long. Here the CDR3 DNA reads TGTGCCAGCTCACCAGTTGAGGCAGCGCAAAATCAGCCCCAGCATTTT. Protein product: CASSPVEAAQNQPQHF.

V gene TRBV6-4 combines with J gene TRBJ2-3; possibly TRBD2 for D (6 bases). V lost 8 bases to trimming and J lost 4 bases, with 16 bases between them. Germline CDR1 MRHNA, CDR2 SNTAGT. The CDR3 is 14 residues long. The CDR3 sequence is CASRQMTSSDTQYF. CDR3 DNA: TGTGCCAGCCGACAAATGACTAGTTCAGATACGCAGTATTTT.

The rearrangement joins TRBV27 to TRBJ1-6; perhaps TRBD1 as D (5 bases). Trimming removed 2 bases from V and 10 bases from J, with 15 bases in between. The CDR3 runs 15 residues. Germline V gene lookup returns CDR1 MNHEY and CDR2 SMNVEV (reference sequence). The CDR3 DNA is TGTGCCAGCAGTTTACTGGTCGGGGGAGAATCACCCCTCCACTTT. Translated: CASSLLVGGESPLHF.

V is TRBV7-2 and J is TRBJ2-2; D may be TRBD1 (5 bases). The CDR3 is made up of 15 amino acids. Germline-derived CDR1 and CDR2 are SGHTA and FQGNSA. Trimming stripped 5 bases from V and 4 bases from J, with 14 bases between. The DNA of the CDR3 is TGTGCCAGCAGCCCGGACGGACATCCCACCGGGGAGCTGTTTTTT. Protein product: CASSPDGHPTGELFF.

The chain joins TRBV7-2 to TRBJ2-5; 7 nucleotides align to TRBD1. J gave up 2 bases and V 4 bases, and 7 bases lay outside the gene matches. The CDR3 spans 15 residues. The germline CDR1 and CDR2 sequences are SGHTA and FQGNSA. CDR3 coding DNA: TGTGCCAGCAGCTGGTACAGGGGACGGCAAGAGACCCAGTACTTC. Protein sequence: CASSWYRGRQETQYF.

The V gene is TRBV7-3, the J gene TRBJ2-1, with 10 bases that match TRBD1. The ends lost 5 bases at V and 4 bases at J; junction bases unmatched: 8. Germline CDR1 reads SGHTA; CDR2 reads FQGTGA. The CDR3 spans 16 residues. The DNA for the CDR3 is TGTGCCAGCAGCCGGTCCGGGACAGGGGTATACAATGAGCAGTTCTTC. Translation: CASSRSGTGVYNEQFF.

The chain carries TRBV18 and TRBJ1-5; TRBD1 is a possible D gene (6 bases). Trimming removed 4 bases at V and 3 bases at J, with 10 bases between. This CDR3 comprises 14 residues. Germline V gene sequence: CDR1 KGHSH, CDR2 LQKENI. The CDR3, as DNA: TGTGCCAGCTCACGAGGACAGTCCAATCAGCCCCAGCATTTT. This sequence encodes CASSRGQSNQPQHF.

The chain employs TRBV19 and TRBJ2-1; 11 nucleotides match TRBD1. Germline CDR1 is LNHDA and CDR2 is SQIVND (reference sequence). Germline trimming cut 8 bases from V and 4 bases from J; bases unmatched to any gene: 4. The CDR3 spans 14 residues. The CDR3 here is CASQDRGLYNEQFF. CDR3 DNA: TGTGCCAGTCAGGACAGGGGGCTTTACAATGAGCAGTTCTTC.

The chain employs TRBV5-8 and TRBJ1-1; no reliable D call. The V gene lost 6 bases and the J gene lost 0 bases, with 6 bases spanning the gap. Germline CDR1 and CDR2: SGHTS and YDEGEE. The CDR3 is 12 residues long. CDR3 loop: CASTLLNTEAFF. Written as DNA, the CDR3 is TGTGCCAGCACACTTTTGAACACTGAAGCTTTCTTT.